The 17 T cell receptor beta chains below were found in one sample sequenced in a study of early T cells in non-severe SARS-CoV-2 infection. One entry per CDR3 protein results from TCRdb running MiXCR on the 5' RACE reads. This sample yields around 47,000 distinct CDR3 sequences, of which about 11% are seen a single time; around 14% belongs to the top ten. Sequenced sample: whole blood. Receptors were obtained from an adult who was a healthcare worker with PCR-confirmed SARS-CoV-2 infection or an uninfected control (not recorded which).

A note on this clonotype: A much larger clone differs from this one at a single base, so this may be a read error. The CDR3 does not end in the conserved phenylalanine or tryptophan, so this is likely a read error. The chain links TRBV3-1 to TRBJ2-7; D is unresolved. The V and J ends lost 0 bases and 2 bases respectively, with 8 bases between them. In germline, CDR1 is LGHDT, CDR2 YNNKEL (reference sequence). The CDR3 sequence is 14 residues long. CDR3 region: CASSQEGKPYEQYL. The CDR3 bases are TGTGCCAGCAGCCAAGAGGGAAAACCCTACGAGCAGTACCTC.

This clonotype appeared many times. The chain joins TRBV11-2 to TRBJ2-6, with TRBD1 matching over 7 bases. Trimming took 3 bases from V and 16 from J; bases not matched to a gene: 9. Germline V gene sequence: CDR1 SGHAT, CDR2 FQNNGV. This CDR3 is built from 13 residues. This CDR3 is CASSLGWKTGLTF. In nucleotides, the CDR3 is TGTGCCAGCAGCTTGGGGTGGAAGACAGGGCTGACTTTC.

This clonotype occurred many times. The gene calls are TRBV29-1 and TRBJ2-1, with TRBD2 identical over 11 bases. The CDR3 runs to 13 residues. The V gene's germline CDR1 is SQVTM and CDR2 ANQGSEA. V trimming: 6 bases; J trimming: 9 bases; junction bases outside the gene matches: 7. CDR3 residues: CSVELAGDCEQFF. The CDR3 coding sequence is TGCAGCGTGGAACTAGCGGGAGATTGTGAGCAGTTCTTC.

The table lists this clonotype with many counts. CDR3 DNA: TGCGCCAGCAGCCTTAAAAGTAGCCCCTGGGACCTAAGCCCTGGAAAGGAAAAACTGTTTTTT. It encodes CASSLKSSPWDLSPGKEKLFF. The chain is built from TRBV4-1 and TRBJ1-4; a weak D match, TRBD1 (5 bases). V gave up 4 bases and J gave up 8 bases, with 35 bases separating them. The CDR3 has 21 amino acids. The germline gives CDR1 MGHRA, CDR2 YSYEKL.

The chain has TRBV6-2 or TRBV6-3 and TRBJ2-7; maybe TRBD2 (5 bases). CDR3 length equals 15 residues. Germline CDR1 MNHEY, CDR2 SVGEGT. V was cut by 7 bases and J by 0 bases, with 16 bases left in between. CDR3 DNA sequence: TGTGCCAGCACTCAACCCACTAGAACCTCCTACGAGCAGTACTTC. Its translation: CASTQPTRTSYEQYF.

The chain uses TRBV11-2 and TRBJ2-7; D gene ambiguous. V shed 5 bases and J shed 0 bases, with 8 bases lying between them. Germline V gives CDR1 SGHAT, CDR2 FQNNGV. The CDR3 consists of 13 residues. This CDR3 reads CASSALGSYEQYF. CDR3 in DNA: TGTGCCAGCAGCGCACTCGGCTCCTACGAGCAGTACTTC.

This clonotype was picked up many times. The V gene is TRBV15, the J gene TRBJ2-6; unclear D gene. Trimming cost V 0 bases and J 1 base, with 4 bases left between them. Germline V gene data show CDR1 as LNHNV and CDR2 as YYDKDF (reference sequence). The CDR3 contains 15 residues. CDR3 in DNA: TGTGCCACCAGCAGAGAAGGGTCTGGGGCCAACGTCCTGACTTTC. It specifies CATSREGSGANVLTF.

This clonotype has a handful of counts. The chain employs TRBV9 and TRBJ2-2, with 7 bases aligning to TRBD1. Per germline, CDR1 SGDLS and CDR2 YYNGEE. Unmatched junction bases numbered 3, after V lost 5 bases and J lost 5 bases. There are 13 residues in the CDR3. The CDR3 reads CASSETGTGELFF. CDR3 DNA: TGTGCCAGCAGTGAGACAGGGACCGGGGAGCTGTTTTTT.

The CDR3 DNA reads TGTGCCAGCAGCATAGGGTACAACCAAGAGACCCAGTACTTC. Its protein product is CASSIGYNQETQYF. This chain links TRBV7-2 with TRBJ2-5, with D hard to call. Trimming shortened V by 5 bases and J by 0 bases, and 10 bases separated the two germline ends. Germline CDR1 is SGHTA and CDR2 is FQGNSA. The CDR3 contains 14 residues.

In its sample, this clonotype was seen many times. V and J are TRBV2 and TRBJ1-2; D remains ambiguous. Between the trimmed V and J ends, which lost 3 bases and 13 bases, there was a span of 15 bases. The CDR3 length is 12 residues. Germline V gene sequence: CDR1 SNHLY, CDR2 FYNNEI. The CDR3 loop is CASSDEPAGRTF. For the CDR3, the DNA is TGTGCCAGCAGTGATGAACCCGCGGGTCGCACCTTC.

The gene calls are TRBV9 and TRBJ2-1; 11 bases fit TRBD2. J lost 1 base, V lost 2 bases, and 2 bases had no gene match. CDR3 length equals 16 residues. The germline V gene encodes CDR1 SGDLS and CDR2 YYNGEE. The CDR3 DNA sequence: TGTGCCAGCAGCGTCTGGACTAGCGGGTCCTACAATGAGCAGTTCTTC. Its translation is CASSVWTSGSYNEQFF.

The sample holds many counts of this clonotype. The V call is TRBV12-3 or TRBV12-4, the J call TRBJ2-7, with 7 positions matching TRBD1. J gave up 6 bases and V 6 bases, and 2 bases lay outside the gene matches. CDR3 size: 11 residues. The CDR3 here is CASSNRGEQYF. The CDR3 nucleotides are TGTGCCAGCAGCAACAGGGGCGAGCAGTACTTC.

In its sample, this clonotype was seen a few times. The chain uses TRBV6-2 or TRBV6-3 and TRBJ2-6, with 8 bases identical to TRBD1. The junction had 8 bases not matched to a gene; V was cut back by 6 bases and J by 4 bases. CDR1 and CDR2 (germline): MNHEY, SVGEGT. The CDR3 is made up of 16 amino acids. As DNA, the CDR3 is TGTGCCAGCAGCTGGACAGGGTTTGGCGGGGCCAACGTCCTGACTTTC. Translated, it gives CASSWTGFGGANVLTF.

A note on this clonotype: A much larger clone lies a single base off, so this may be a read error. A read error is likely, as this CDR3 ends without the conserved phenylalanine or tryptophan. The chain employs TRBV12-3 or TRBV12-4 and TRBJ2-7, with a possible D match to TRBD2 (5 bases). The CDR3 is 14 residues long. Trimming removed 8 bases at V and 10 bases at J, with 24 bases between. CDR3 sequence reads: CASSFRNRGTTQYY. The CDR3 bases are TGTGCCAGCTCCTTCCGAAATCGGGGAACTACTCAGTACTAC.

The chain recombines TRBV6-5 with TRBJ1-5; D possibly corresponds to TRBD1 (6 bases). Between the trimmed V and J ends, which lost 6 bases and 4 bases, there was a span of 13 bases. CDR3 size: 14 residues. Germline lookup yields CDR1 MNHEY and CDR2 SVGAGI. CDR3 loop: CASSTGQKNQPQHF. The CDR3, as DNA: TGTGCCAGCAGCACCGGACAGAAGAATCAGCCCCAGCATTTT.

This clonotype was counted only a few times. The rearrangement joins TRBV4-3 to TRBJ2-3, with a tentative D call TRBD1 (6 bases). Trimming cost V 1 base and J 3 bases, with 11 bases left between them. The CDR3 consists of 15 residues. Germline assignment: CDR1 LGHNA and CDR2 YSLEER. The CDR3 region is CASSQGRDTTDTQYF. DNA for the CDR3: TGCGCCAGCAGCCAAGGTCGGGACACAACAGATACGCAGTATTTT.

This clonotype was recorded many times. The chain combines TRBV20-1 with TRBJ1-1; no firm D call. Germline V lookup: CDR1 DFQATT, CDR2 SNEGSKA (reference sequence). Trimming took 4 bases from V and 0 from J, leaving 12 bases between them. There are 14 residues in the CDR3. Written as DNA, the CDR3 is TGCAGTGCTAATAGAGCAGAGCTGAACACTGAAGCTTTCTTT. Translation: CSANRAELNTEAFF.